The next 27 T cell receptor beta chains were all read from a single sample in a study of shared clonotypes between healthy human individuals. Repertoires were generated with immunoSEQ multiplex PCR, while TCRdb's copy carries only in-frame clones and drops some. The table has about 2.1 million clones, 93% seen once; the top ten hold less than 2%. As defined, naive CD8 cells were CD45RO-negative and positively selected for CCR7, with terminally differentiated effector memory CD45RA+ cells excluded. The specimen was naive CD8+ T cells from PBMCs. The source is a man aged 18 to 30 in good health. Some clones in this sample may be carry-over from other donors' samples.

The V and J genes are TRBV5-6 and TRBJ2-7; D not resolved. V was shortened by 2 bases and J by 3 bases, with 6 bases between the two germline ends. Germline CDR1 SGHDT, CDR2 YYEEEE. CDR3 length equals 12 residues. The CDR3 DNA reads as TGTGCCAGCAGCTTATTGCGCTACGAGCAGTACTTC. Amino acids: CASSLLRYEQYF.

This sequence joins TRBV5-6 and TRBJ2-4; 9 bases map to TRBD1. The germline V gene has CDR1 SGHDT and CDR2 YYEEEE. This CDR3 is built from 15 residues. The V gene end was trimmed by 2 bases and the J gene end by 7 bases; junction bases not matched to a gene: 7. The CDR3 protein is CASSFRDRVGNIQYF. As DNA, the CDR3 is TGTGCCAGCAGCTTCCGGGACAGGGTCGGGAACATTCAGTACTTC.

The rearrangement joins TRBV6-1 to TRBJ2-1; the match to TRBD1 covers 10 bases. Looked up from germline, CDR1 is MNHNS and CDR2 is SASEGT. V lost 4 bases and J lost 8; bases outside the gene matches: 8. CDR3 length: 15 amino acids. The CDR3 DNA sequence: TGTGCCAGCAGTGTCTCGACAGGGGGCCGTGATGAGCAGTTCTTC. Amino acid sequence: CASSVSTGGRDEQFF.

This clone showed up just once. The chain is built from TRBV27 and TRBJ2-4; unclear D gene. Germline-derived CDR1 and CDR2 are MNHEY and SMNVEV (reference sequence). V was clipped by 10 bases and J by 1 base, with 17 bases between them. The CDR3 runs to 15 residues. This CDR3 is CATRPLNPAKNIQYF. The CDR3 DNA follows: TGTGCCACCAGACCCTTAAACCCGGCCAAAAACATTCAGTACTTC.

The CDR3 DNA reads TGTGCCAGCAGCGGTGAAGGGAGGGACTCCTACAATGAGCAGTTCTTC. It codes for CASSGEGRDSYNEQFF. The gene calls are TRBV7-9 and TRBJ2-1; 7 bases fit TRBD2. Germline values: CDR1 SEHNR, CDR2 FQNEAQ (reference sequence). After removal of 5 bases from V and 0 bases from J, the junction contained 7 bases not matched to a gene. The CDR3 length is 16 residues.

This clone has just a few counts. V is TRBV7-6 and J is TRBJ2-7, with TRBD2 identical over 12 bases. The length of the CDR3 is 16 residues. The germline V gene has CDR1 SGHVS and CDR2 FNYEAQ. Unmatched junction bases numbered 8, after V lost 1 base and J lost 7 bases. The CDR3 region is CASSLGASGRVNEQYF. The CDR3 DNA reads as TGTGCCAGCAGCTTAGGCGCTAGCGGGAGGGTGAATGAGCAGTACTTC.

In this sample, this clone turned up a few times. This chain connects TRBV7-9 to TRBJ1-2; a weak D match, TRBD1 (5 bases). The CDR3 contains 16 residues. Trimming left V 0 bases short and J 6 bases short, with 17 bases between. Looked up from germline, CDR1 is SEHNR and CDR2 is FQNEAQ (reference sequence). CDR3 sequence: CASSLAWGDPKDGYTF. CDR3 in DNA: TGTGCCAGCAGCTTAGCTTGGGGGGATCCAAAGGATGGCTACACCTTC.

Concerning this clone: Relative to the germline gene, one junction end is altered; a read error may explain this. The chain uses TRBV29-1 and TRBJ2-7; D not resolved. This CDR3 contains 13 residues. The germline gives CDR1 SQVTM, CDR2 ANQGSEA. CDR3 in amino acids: CSVEGRFAYEQCF. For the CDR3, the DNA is TGCAGCGTTGAAGGCAGGTTCGCCTACGAGCAGTGCTTC.

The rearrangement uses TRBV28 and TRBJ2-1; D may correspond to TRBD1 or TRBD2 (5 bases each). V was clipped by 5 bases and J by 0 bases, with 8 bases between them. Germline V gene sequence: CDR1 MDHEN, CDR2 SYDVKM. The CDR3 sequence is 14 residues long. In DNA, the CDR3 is TGTGCCAGCAGTGGGACCATCTCCTACAATGAGCAGTTCTTC. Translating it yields CASSGTISYNEQFF.

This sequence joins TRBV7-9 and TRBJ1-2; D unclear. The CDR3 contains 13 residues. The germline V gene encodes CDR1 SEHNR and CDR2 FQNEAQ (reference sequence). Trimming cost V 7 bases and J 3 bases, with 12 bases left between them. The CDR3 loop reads CASTPGVDYGYTF. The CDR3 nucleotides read TGTGCCAGCACCCCGGGTGTAGACTATGGCTACACCTTC.

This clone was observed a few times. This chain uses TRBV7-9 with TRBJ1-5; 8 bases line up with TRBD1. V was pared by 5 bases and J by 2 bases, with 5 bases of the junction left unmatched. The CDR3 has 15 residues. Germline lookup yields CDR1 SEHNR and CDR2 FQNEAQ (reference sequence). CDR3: CASSHGTGGNQPQHF. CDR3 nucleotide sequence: TGTGCCAGCAGCCACGGGACAGGAGGCAATCAGCCCCAGCATTTT.

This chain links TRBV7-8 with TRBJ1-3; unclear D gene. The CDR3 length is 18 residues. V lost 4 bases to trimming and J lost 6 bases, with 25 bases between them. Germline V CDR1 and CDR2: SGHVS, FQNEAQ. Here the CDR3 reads CASSSGLLGPDGANTIYF. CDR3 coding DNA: TGTGCCAGCAGCTCCGGCCTGTTGGGTCCTGACGGCGCAAACACCATATATTTT.

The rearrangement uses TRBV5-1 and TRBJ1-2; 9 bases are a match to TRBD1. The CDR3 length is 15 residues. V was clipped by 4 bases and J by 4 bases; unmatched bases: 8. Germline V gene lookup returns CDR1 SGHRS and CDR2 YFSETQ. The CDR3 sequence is CASSVTGTGTYGYTF. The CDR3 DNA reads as TGCGCCAGCAGCGTAACCGGGACAGGGACCTATGGCTACACCTTC.

The CDR3 is CASSQDKTAEQFF. The CDR3 DNA reads TGTGCCAGCAGCCAAGATAAGACTGCTGAGCAGTTCTTC. V is TRBV4-2 and J is TRBJ2-1, with D unresolved. CDR3 length equals 13 residues. Trimming left V 0 bases short and J 9 bases short, with 9 bases between. CDR1 LGHNA and CDR2 YNFKEQ come from the germline V gene.

In nucleotides, the CDR3 is TGTGCCTCGAGGAAGGGTTCCGAGCAGTACTTC. As protein: CASRKGSEQYF. V gene TRBV27 combines with J gene TRBJ2-7, with D unresolved. Trimming shortened V by 11 bases and J by 6 bases, and 14 bases separated the two germline ends. CDR3 length: 11 residues. The germline gives CDR1 MNHEY, CDR2 SMNVEV (reference sequence).

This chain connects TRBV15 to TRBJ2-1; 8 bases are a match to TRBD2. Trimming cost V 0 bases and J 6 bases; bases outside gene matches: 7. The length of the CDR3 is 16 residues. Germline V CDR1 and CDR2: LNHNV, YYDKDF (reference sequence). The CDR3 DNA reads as TGTGCCACCAGCAGAGATTCAGCGGGAGCCATCAATGAGCAGTTCTTC. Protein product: CATSRDSAGAINEQFF.

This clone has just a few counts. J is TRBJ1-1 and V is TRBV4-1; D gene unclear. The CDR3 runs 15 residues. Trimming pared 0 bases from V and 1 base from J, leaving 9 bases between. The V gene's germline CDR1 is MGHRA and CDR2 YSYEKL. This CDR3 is CASSQDLWGNTEAFF. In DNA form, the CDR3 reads TGCGCCAGCAGCCAAGATTTATGGGGGAACACTGAAGCTTTCTTT.

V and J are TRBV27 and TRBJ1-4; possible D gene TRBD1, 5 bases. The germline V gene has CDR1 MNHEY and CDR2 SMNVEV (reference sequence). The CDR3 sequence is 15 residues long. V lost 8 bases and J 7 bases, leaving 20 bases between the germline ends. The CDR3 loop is CASGPQEGRIEKLFF. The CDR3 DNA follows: TGTGCCAGCGGTCCCCAGGAGGGGCGCATTGAAAAACTGTTTTTT.

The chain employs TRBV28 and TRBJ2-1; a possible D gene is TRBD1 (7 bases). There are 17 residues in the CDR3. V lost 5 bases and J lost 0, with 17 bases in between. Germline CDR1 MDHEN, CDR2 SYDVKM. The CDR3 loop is CASSPDRQGLSYNEQFF. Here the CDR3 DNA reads TGTGCCAGCAGTCCAGATCGACAGGGACTCTCCTACAATGAGCAGTTCTTC.

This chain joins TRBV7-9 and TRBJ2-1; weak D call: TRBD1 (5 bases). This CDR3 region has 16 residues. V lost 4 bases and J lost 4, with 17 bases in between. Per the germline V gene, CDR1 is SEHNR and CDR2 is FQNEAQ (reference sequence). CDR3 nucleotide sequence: TGTGCCAGCAGCTCTAGAGACAGACTTCTTTACAATGAGCAGTTCTTC. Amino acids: CASSSRDRLLYNEQFF.

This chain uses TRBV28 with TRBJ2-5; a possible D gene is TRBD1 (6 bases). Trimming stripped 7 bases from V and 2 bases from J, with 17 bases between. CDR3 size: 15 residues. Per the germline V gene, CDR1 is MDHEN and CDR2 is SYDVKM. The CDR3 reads CASTDRYSVQETQYF. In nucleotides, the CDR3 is TGTGCCAGCACGGACAGATACTCAGTTCAAGAGACCCAGTACTTC.

DNA for the CDR3: TGTGCCAGCAGTTATAGGACTAGCGTGGGGGGCACAGATACGCAGTATTTT. Protein sequence: CASSYRTSVGGTDTQYF. The rearrangement links TRBV28 to TRBJ2-3; 9 nucleotides agree with TRBD2. CDR1 MDHEN and CDR2 SYDVKM come from the germline V gene. This CDR3 has 17 residues. The trim removed 4 bases at V and 1 base at J, leaving 9 bases unmatched.

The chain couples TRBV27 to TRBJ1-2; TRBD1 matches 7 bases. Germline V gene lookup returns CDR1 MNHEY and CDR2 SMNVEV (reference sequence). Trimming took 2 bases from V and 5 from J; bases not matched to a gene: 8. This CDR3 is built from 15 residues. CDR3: CASSLRSGTDYGYTF. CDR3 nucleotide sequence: TGTGCCAGCAGTTTAAGGTCTGGGACAGATTATGGCTACACCTTC.

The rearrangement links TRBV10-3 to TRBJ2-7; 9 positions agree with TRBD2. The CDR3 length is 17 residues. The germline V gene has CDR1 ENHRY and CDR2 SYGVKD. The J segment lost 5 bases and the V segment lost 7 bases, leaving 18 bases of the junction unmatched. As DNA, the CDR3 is TGTGCCATCAATAATGTCTCTCCAGGACTAGCGATCGACGAGCAGTACTTC. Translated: CAINNVSPGLAIDEQYF.

This chain's CDR3 is CASSMKLTSQETQYF. Here the CDR3 DNA reads TGTGCCAGCAGCATGAAGTTAACCTCGCAAGAGACCCAGTACTTC. The chain employs TRBV7-8 and TRBJ2-5; D remains ambiguous. Trimming pared 5 bases from V and 2 bases from J, leaving 15 bases between. The CDR3 totals 15 residues. The germline V gene has CDR1 SGHVS and CDR2 FQNEAQ. The whole variable domain, filled in from reference TRBV7-8 and TRBJ2-5, reads GAGVSQSPRYKVAKRGQDVALRCDPISGHVSLFWYQQALGQGPEFLTYFQNEAQLDKSGLPSDRFFAERPEGSVSTLKIQRTQQEDSAVYLCASSMKLTSQETQYFGPGTRLLVL.

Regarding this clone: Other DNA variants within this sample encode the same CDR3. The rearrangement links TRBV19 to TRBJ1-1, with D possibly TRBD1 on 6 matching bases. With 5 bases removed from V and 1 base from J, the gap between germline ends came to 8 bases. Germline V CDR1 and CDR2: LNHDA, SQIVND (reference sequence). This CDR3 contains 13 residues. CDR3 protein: CASSVRGNTEAFF. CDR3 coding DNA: TGTGCCAGTAGTGTCAGGGGGAACACTGAAGCTTTCTTT.

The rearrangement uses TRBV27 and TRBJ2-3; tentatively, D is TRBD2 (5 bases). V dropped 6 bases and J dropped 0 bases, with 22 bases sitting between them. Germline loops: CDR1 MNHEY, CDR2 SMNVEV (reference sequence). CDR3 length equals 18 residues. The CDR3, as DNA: TGTGCCAGCAGCCCGGGTTACCGGACTTTTCGAAGCACAGATACGCAGTATTTT. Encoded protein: CASSPGYRTFRSTDTQYF.